Presented here are 3 T cell receptor beta chains from one specimen sequenced in a study of cytomegalovirus exposure and HLA in healthy donors. PCR used 60 Vbeta primers and 13 Jbeta primers. Using immunoSEQ multiplex PCR, the repertoire was profiled, and TCRdb retains in-frame clones only, with some absent. The data show 150,000 to 200,000 clones, roughly three quarters seen once. The sequencing input was PBMCs. All receptors come from a male donor in good health and CMV-seronegative.

The CDR3 loop is CASSRQGADSPLHF. The CDR3 DNA is TGTGCCAGCAGCCGACAGGGGGCGGATTCACCCCTCCACTTT. The chain couples TRBV7-9 to TRBJ1-6; 10 positions agree with TRBD1. CDR1 and CDR2 from the germline V gene are SEHNR and FQNEAQ (reference sequence). With 5 bases clipped from V and 8 bases from J, the junction kept 3 bases outside the gene matches. The CDR3 loop spans 14 amino acids.

The V call is TRBV19, the J call TRBJ2-7; 8 bases match TRBD1. The trim removed 3 bases at V and 2 bases at J, leaving 6 bases unmatched. Germline V gene sequence: CDR1 LNHDA, CDR2 SQIVND (reference sequence). The CDR3 consists of 15 residues. This CDR3 reads CASSMSATGAYEQYF. As DNA, the CDR3 is TGTGCCAGTAGTATGTCGGCGACAGGGGCCTACGAGCAGTACTTC. The full variable domain, its missing parts supplied by reference TRBV19 and TRBJ2-7, is DGGITQSPKYLFRKEGQNVTLSCEQNLNHDAMYWYRQDPGQGLRLIYYSQIVNDFQKGDIAEGYSVSREKKESFPLTVTSAQKNPTAFYLCASSMSATGAYEQYFGPGTRLTVT.

The rearrangement uses TRBV6-1 and TRBJ1-2; 12 positions match TRBD1. Germline V lookup: CDR1 MNHNS, CDR2 SASEGT. The CDR3 length is 15 residues. The ends lost 3 bases at V and 7 bases at J; junction bases unmatched: 6. DNA of the CDR3: TGTGCCAGCAGTGAGGGGACAGGGGGCAGGAGTGGCTACACCTTC. Translating gives CASSEGTGGRSGYTF.